The clone carrying this T cell receptor beta chain was observed a few times. Its antigen is as yet unknown. These data are taken from a study of T cells in Graves' hyperthyroidism and ophthalmopathy. There were TCR beta CDR3 regions amplified from RNA transcripts. During a first-round RT-PCR of the TCR CDR3, the HTBI primer set was used. TCRdb re-called the multiplex PCR reads through MiXCR, storing one row per CDR3 protein. Altogether almost 350,000 distinct CDR3 sequences are present, around 18% being singletons, with the ten largest covering roughly 15%. Ophthalmopathy patients showed a Clinical Activity Score of at least 3, NOSPECS grade of at least 4 and duration under 3 months. The source of the PBMCs was 9.5 to 10 ml of fresh peripheral blood. With V trimmed by 5 bases and J by 2 bases, 5 bases remained unmatched. This CDR3 comprises 14 residues. The V gene's germline CDR1 is MNHNS and CDR2 SASEGT.

General observations from the study: Most clonotypes expanded in the thyroid (above 0.001) were also present in blood.

This chain uses TRBV6-1 with TRBJ1-2, with TRBD1 identical over 7 bases. The sequenced material came from blood. This sequence originates from a woman aged 35 to 49 with Graves' ophthalmopathy. For the CDR3, the DNA is TGTGCCAGCAGTCCTTGGGGACAGAACTATGGCTACACCTTC. It yields the protein CASSPWGQNYGYTF.